Below are 25 T cell receptor beta chains sequenced from a single sample in a study of cytomegalovirus exposure and HLA in healthy donors. Primers for the PCR totalled 60 Vbeta and 13 Jbeta. Generated by immunoSEQ multiplex PCR, the TCRdb table keeps only in-frame clones and is missing some. The repertoire holds 95,000 to 100,000 clones, approximately 80% seen once, with around 3.5% in the top ten. Sequenced input: PBMCs. The receptors were gathered from a middle-aged man in good health and CMV-seronegative.

The gene calls are TRBV5-1 and TRBJ2-7; D possibly corresponds to TRBD2 (6 bases). The V end lost 4 bases, the J end lost 7 bases, and 21 bases lay between the germline ends. CDR3 length: 15 residues. Looked up from germline, CDR1 is SGHRS and CDR2 is YFSETQ. CDR3: CASSIQGGGVGEQYF. Written as DNA, the CDR3 is TGCGCCAGCAGCATCCAGGGTGGAGGGGTAGGGGAGCAGTACTTC. The variable domain in full, completed from reference TRBV5-1 and TRBJ2-7, reads KAGVTQTPRYLIKTRGQQVTLSCSPISGHRSVSWYQQTPGQGLQFLFEYFSETQRNKGNFPGRFSGRQFSNSRSEMNVSTLELGDSALYLCASSIQGGGVGEQYFGPGTRLTVT.

The chain couples TRBV27 to TRBJ2-7; possible D gene TRBD1, 5 bases. Germline CDR1 reads MNHEY; CDR2 reads SMNVEV (reference sequence). The CDR3 has 15 residues. Trimming left V 5 bases short and J 2 bases short, with 16 bases between. The CDR3 coding sequence is TGTGCCAGCAGTAAGGGGAACTTAGACCCCTACGAGCAGTACTTC. Amino acid sequence: CASSKGNLDPYEQYF.

The chain is built from TRBV6-6 and TRBJ2-5; tentative D call: TRBD2 (5 bases). Judging by the DNA end, TRBJ2-7 fits better; the J call may be wrong. Germline V CDR1 and CDR2: MNHNY, SVGAGI (reference sequence). The CDR3 contains 15 residues. The chain's CDR3 is CASSRGSLPSYEQYF. The CDR3, as DNA: TGTGCCAGCAGTCGCGGGTCTTTGCCCTCCTACGAGCAGTACTTC.

In regard to this clone: At one boundary the junction diverges from the germline segment, which might be a read error. The rearrangement links TRBV7-9 to TRBJ2-1; TRBD2 might be the D (5 bases). CDR3 length: 12 residues. Germline V CDR1 and CDR2: SEHNR, FQNEAQ (reference sequence). CDR3 protein: CSSSLGLNEQFF. The CDR3 region has the DNA TGTTCCAGCAGCTTAGGACTCAACGAGCAGTTCTTC.

This clone was counted a single time. The rearrangement uses TRBV28 and TRBJ2-7, with TRBD2 as a possible D gene (6 bases). The CDR3 runs to 15 residues. The germline V gene encodes CDR1 MDHEN and CDR2 SYDVKM. Deletions cut 5 bases from V and 5 bases from J, with 19 bases between. DNA for the CDR3: TGTGCCAGCAGTCAACCGGGAGAACCCATGGACGAGCAGTACTTC. This sequence encodes CASSQPGEPMDEQYF.

CDR3 in amino acids: CASSQATGKETQYF. The CDR3, as DNA: TGCGCCAGCAGCCAAGCAACAGGGAAAGAGACCCAGTACTTC. The chain uses TRBV4-1 and TRBJ2-5, with D maybe TRBD1 (6 bases). Deletions cut 1 base from V and 3 bases from J, with 9 bases between. Germline CDR1 is MGHRA and CDR2 is YSYEKL. The length of the CDR3 is 14 residues.

V gene TRBV6-1 combines with J gene TRBJ1-1, with 8 bases matching TRBD1. Germline trimming cut 5 bases from V and 6 bases from J; bases unmatched to any gene: 5. Per germline, CDR1 MNHNS and CDR2 SASEGT. This CDR3 is built from 13 residues. CDR3 in DNA: TGTGCCAGCAGTTGGACAGGGTTCGCTGAAGCTTTCTTT. It encodes CASSWTGFAEAFF.

V usage is TRBV6-5 and J usage is TRBJ2-7, with a weak D call TRBD2 (6 bases). This CDR3 comprises 14 residues. Trimming stripped 2 bases from V and 2 bases from J, with 10 bases between. Germline V gene data show CDR1 as MNHEY and CDR2 as SVGAGI. The CDR3 region is CASSYQGGTYEQYF. The CDR3 DNA sequence: TGTGCCAGCAGTTACCAGGGAGGAACCTACGAGCAGTACTTC.

The chain employs TRBV5-4 and TRBJ1-2, with D possibly TRBD1 on 6 matching bases. This CDR3 comprises 15 residues. V was clipped by 6 bases and J by 4 bases, with 19 bases between them. Looked up from germline, CDR1 is SGHNT and CDR2 is YYREEE (reference sequence). The CDR3 loop reads CASISPGGQSYGYTF. Here the CDR3 DNA reads TGTGCCAGCATCTCCCCGGGGGGCCAAAGCTATGGCTACACCTTC.

The rearrangement links TRBV4-1 to TRBJ2-7, with 8 bases matching TRBD2. The ends lost 0 bases at V and 7 bases at J; junction bases unmatched: 8. The CDR3 has 15 residues. CDR1 and CDR2 (germline): MGHRA, YSYEKL. CDR3 amino acids: CASSQDPAGVWEQYF. CDR3 bases: TGCGCCAGCAGCCAAGATCCAGCGGGGGTGTGGGAGCAGTACTTC.

A few counts support this clone. V is TRBV5-1 and J is TRBJ2-5, with D possibly being TRBD2 (5 bases). Germline CDR1 SGHRS, CDR2 YFSETQ. CDR3 length: 14 residues. Trimming pared 4 bases from V and 5 bases from J, leaving 15 bases between. The chain's CDR3 is CASSPIRGEETQYF. The CDR3 DNA sequence: TGCGCCAGCAGCCCAATCCGGGGAGAGGAGACCCAGTACTTC.

The rearrangement links TRBV6-1 to TRBJ2-5; D not certain. The germline V gene has CDR1 MNHNS and CDR2 SASEGT. The CDR3 has 13 amino acids. V was clipped by 5 bases and J by 1 base, with 8 bases between them. Here the CDR3 DNA reads TGTGCCAGCAGTTCAGAAGTCCAAGAGACCCAGTACTTC. Translation: CASSSEVQETQYF.

The gene calls are TRBV2 and TRBJ1-5; D might be TRBD1 (6 bases). The length of the CDR3 is 15 residues. V lost 1 base to trimming and J lost 5 bases, with 12 bases between them. The germline V gene encodes CDR1 SNHLY and CDR2 FYNNEI. For the CDR3, the DNA is TGTGCCAGCAGTGAAGAACAGGGAGTAGATCAGCCCCAGCATTTT. This codes for CASSEEQGVDQPQHF.

V usage is TRBV7-2 and J usage is TRBJ2-5, with D maybe TRBD2 (7 bases). Germline V CDR1 and CDR2: SGHTA, FQGNSA. The CDR3 spans 14 residues. Trimming took off 0 bases at V and 7 bases at J, with 12 bases between the two ends. Here the CDR3 DNA reads TGTGCCAGCAGCTTAGCGGGGGGGCCCGGGACCCAGTACTTC. This codes for CASSLAGGPGTQYF.

DNA for the CDR3: TGTGCCGCCGCCGGGACAGGGCTTATGAACACTGAAGCTTTCTTT. As protein: CAAAGTGLMNTEAFF. The chain links TRBV19 to TRBJ1-1; 9 bases align to TRBD1. The germline gives CDR1 LNHDA, CDR2 SQIVND (reference sequence). After removal of 11 bases from V and 0 bases from J, the junction contained 10 bases not matched to a gene. The CDR3 loop spans 15 amino acids. Using reference TRBV19 and TRBJ1-1 for the parts outside the CDR3, the full variable domain is DGGITQSPKYLFRKEGQNVTLSCEQNLNHDAMYWYRQDPGQGLRLIYYSQIVNDFQKGDIAEGYSVSREKKESFPLTVTSAQKNPTAFYLCAAAGTGLMNTEAFFGQGTRLTVV.

The chain combines TRBV5-6 with TRBJ2-7; TRBD1 matches 7 bases. This CDR3 spans 14 amino acids. Germline V gene sequence: CDR1 SGHDT, CDR2 YYEEEE. Germline trimming cut 4 bases from V and 6 bases from J; bases unmatched to any gene: 10. This chain's CDR3 is CASSTSTGLGEQYF. CDR3 nucleotide sequence: TGTGCCAGCAGCACCTCGACAGGGTTGGGCGAGCAGTACTTC.

This clone has only a few counts. The chain recombines TRBV29-1 with TRBJ2-1; 9 nucleotides agree with TRBD2. Germline loops: CDR1 SQVTM, CDR2 ANQGSEA. Unmatched junction bases numbered 5, after V lost 5 bases and J lost 6 bases. The CDR3 is 13 amino acids. CDR3 loop: CSVSGLASNEQFF. CDR3 coding DNA: TGCAGCGTTTCCGGACTAGCGTCCAATGAGCAGTTCTTC.

This clone was detected a few times. The V and J genes are TRBV6-1 and TRBJ1-2; TRBD1 is a possible D gene (6 bases). Trimming stripped 1 base from V and 7 bases from J, with 16 bases between. CDR1 and CDR2 from the germline V gene are MNHNS and SASEGT. This CDR3 contains 15 residues. CDR3 DNA: TGTGCCAGCAGTGAAGGTGGACAGTATAATGGTGGCTACACCTTC. Protein product: CASSEGGQYNGGYTF.

V is TRBV5-1 and J is TRBJ2-3; possible D gene TRBD1, 6 bases. Germline lookup yields CDR1 SGHRS and CDR2 YFSETQ. The CDR3 runs to 15 residues. V gave up 2 bases and J gave up 6 bases, with 16 bases separating them. CDR3: CASSFGTTTGDTQYF. In nucleotides, the CDR3 is TGCGCCAGCAGCTTTGGGACAACCACAGGTGATACGCAGTATTTT.

This chain links TRBV19 with TRBJ1-1; D remains ambiguous. CDR1 is LNHDA and CDR2 is SQIVND in the germline V gene (reference sequence). V lost 6 bases, J lost 0 bases, and 11 bases lay in between. This CDR3 has 14 residues. The chain's CDR3 is CASRVRELNTEAFF. The CDR3 nucleotides read TGTGCCAGTAGGGTTCGGGAGTTGAACACTGAAGCTTTCTTT.

The V and J genes are TRBV5-4 and TRBJ2-1; 7 positions match TRBD1. The CDR3 is 15 residues long. Germline-derived CDR1 and CDR2 are SGHNT and YYREEE (reference sequence). Losses at the gene ends were 2 bases for V and 8 bases for J; bases not matched to a gene: 10. The CDR3 DNA reads as TGTGCCAGCAGCTTAGGGGGAACAGGGGTCTATGAGCAGTTCTTC. This codes for CASSLGGTGVYEQFF.

The J gene is TRBJ2-7, the V gene TRBV13; 7 bases line up with TRBD2. V lost 4 bases to trimming and J lost 2 bases; unmatched junction nucleotides: 8. CDR1 PRHDT and CDR2 FYEKMQ come from the germline V gene (reference sequence). The CDR3 is 15 amino acids. CDR3 nucleotide sequence: TGTGCCAGCAGCTCCTCTTCTAGCGGACCCTACGAGCAGTACTTC. Protein sequence: CASSSSSSGPYEQYF.

This clone was seen once. The chain employs TRBV5-8 and TRBJ2-3, with 9 bases matching TRBD2. Per the germline V gene, CDR1 is SGHTS and CDR2 is YDEGEE. Trimming at V came to 2 bases and at J to 2 bases, leaving 6 bases not matched to a gene. CDR3 length: 16 residues. The DNA for the CDR3 is TGTGCCAGCAGCTTTGGGCTAGCGGGGACCACAGATACGCAGTATTTT. Encoded protein: CASSFGLAGTTDTQYF.

This sequence joins TRBV10-2 and TRBJ2-1, with 9 bases aligning to TRBD2. This CDR3 contains 14 residues. The germline CDR1 and CDR2 sequences are WSHSY and SAAADI. The V and J ends lost 6 bases and 8 bases, in that order; junction bases with no gene match: 8. The CDR3: CASRGGGAVDEQFF. The DNA for the CDR3 is TGCGCCAGCAGAGGCGGGGGGGCCGTGGATGAGCAGTTCTTC.

The chain combines TRBV4-2 with TRBJ2-7, with 7 bases aligning to TRBD1. The V gene end was trimmed by 6 bases and the J gene end by 4 bases; junction bases not matched to a gene: 9. Looked up from germline, CDR1 is LGHNA and CDR2 is YNFKEQ. This CDR3 has 14 amino acids. This CDR3 reads CASRDRQGGYEQYF. The CDR3 bases are TGTGCCAGCAGGGACAGGCAGGGCGGGTACGAGCAGTACTTC.